A selection of T cell receptor beta chains follows, all from one sample in a study of T cell repertoires in cytomegalovirus infection. TCRdb re-called the reads with MiXCR, one entry per CDR3 protein. The sample yields around 530,000 distinct CDR3 sequences, 16% seen once. Sequencing used CD8+ T cells from PBMCs. All receptors come from a human donor in good health (CMV status not recorded). Some clones in this sample may be carry-over from other donors' samples. CDR3s include the opening cysteine and the closing phenylalanine or tryptophan. The order of the fields is J gene, clone size, D gene, V gene, CDR3 DNA, CDR3 protein. A D gene is named only where the DNA matches it firmly. Only some rows state a clone size, as once, few, many or a class for expanded clones.

J gene: TRBJ2-1; clone size: many; D gene: TRBD2; V gene: TRBV29-1; CDR3 DNA: TGCAGCGTCCGGACTAGCGGGGCCTCCGCCTACAATGAGCAGTTCTTC; CDR3 protein: CSVRTSGASAYNEQFF
J gene: TRBJ2-1; clone size: NA; D gene: TRBD2; V gene: TRBV27; CDR3 DNA: TGTGCCAGCAGTTCGACGACTAGCGGGGTTAATGAGCAGTTCTTC; CDR3 protein: CASSSTTSGVNEQFF
J gene: TRBJ1-5; clone size: few; D gene: NA; V gene: TRBV19; CDR3 DNA: TGTGCCAGTAGTATGCGGGCCACCAGGCGGCTGGGCAATCAGCCCCAGCATTTT; CDR3 protein: CASSMRATRRLGNQPQHF
J gene: TRBJ2-1; clone size: few; D gene: TRBD2; V gene: TRBV2; CDR3 DNA: TGTGCCAGCAGAGGGGTAGCGGGGGGATACAATGAGCAGTTCTTC; CDR3 protein: CASRGVAGGYNEQFF
J gene: TRBJ1-6; clone size: NA; D gene: NA; V gene: TRBV19; CDR3 DNA: TGTGCCAGTAGTGTTCAAGACTTCTATAATTCACCCCTCCACTTT; CDR3 protein: CASSVQDFYNSPLHF
J gene: TRBJ1-2; clone size: few; D gene: TRBD1; V gene: TRBV18; CDR3 DNA: TGTGCCAGCTCACCCGAAATGGGACAGGGGAATGCGAGATCCTATGGCTACACCTTC; CDR3 protein: CASSPEMGQGNARSYGYTF
J gene: TRBJ1-2; clone size: few; D gene: NA; V gene: TRBV9; CDR3 DNA: TGTGCCAGCAGCGCATCAGGGTTTAACTATGGCTACACCTTC; CDR3 protein: CASSASGFNYGYTF
J gene: TRBJ2-7; clone size: few; D gene: NA; V gene: TRBV5-1; CDR3 DNA: TGCGCCAGCAGCTCCCCCCGTGGCGAGCAGTACTTC; CDR3 protein: CASSSPRGEQYF
J gene: TRBJ2-7; clone size: NA; D gene: NA; V gene: TRBV28; CDR3 DNA: TGTGCCAGCAGTTTCGACGGACGCGAGCAGTACTTC; CDR3 protein: CASSFDGREQYF
J gene: TRBJ2-1; clone size: few; D gene: TRBD2; V gene: TRBV10-1; CDR3 DNA: TGCGCCAGCAGTGAGTTAGCGGGGTATAACAATGAGCAGTTCTTC; CDR3 protein: CASSELAGYNNEQFF
J gene: TRBJ1-6; clone size: NA; D gene: NA; V gene: TRBV14; CDR3 DNA: TGTGCCAGCAGCCAAGATGAGCCTAGGGGAAACTCACCCCTCCACTTT; CDR3 protein: CASSQDEPRGNSPLHF
J gene: TRBJ1-1; clone size: NA; D gene: NA; V gene: TRBV15; CDR3 DNA: TGTGCCACCAGCAGGCTCAGGGGTAGAACTGAAGCTTTCTTT; CDR3 protein: CATSRLRGRTEAFF
J gene: TRBJ1-6; clone size: few; D gene: NA; V gene: TRBV20-1; CDR3 DNA: TGCAGTGCTAGGAAGGCCTCAGGGGATTCACCCCTCCACTTT; CDR3 protein: CSARKASGDSPLHF
J gene: TRBJ2-7; clone size: few; D gene: NA; V gene: TRBV20-1; CDR3 DNA: TGCAGTGCTAGAGAGGGAGGCAAATACGAGCAGTACTTC; CDR3 protein: CSAREGGKYEQYF
J gene: TRBJ1-5; clone size: few; D gene: TRBD1; V gene: TRBV12-3/TRBV12-4; CDR3 DNA: TGTGCCAGCAGTTTATCGAGGGACAGGGGCTCCAATCAGCCCCAGCATTTT; CDR3 protein: CASSLSRDRGSNQPQHF
J gene: TRBJ2-3; clone size: NA; D gene: NA; V gene: TRBV7-9; CDR3 DNA: TGTGCCAGCAGGCGGACGCGGCCCGATACGCAGTATTTT; CDR3 protein: CASRRTRPDTQYF
J gene: TRBJ2-7; clone size: many; D gene: NA; V gene: TRBV11-2; CDR3 DNA: TGTGCCAGCAGCTTAGTGACACCCTACGAGCAGTACTTC; CDR3 protein: CASSLVTPYEQYF
J gene: TRBJ1-1; clone size: NA; D gene: NA; V gene: TRBV28; CDR3 DNA: TGTGCCAGCAGTATCCGGGTGTTGGAGGAAGCTTTCTTT; CDR3 protein: CASSIRVLEEAFF